The next 19 T cell receptor beta chains were all read from a single sample in a study of blood T cell repertoires in COVID-19. Sequencing used immunoSEQ multiplex PCR; TCRdb keeps in-frame clones, though not all of them. The repertoire includes around 64,000 clones, 80% to 90% of them detected once, and more than 5% sits in the top ten. The source material was peripheral blood. These receptors were obtained from a man aged 45-65 years with active COVID-19.

The table lists this clone with a few counts. The chain's CDR3 is CATSDLLENEQFF. CDR3 nucleotides: TGTGCCACCAGTGATTTACTTGAAAATGAGCAGTTCTTC. This sequence joins TRBV24-1 and TRBJ2-1; D is unclear. V lost 1 base and J 7 bases, leaving 7 bases between the germline ends. Germline loops: CDR1 KGHDR, CDR2 SFDVKD. The length of the CDR3 is 13 residues.

This clone was counted only a few times. This chain connects TRBV9 to TRBJ2-3; D is uncertain. Trimming removed 2 bases from V and 2 bases from J, with 12 bases in between. Germline values: CDR1 SGDLS, CDR2 YYNGEE. This CDR3 comprises 15 residues. Written as DNA, the CDR3 is TGTGCCAGCAGCGTTTCATTGGCGGCCACAGATACGCAGTATTTT. Amino acids: CASSVSLAATDTQYF.

J is TRBJ1-2 and V is TRBV5-1, with TRBD1 as a possible D gene (5 bases). There are 13 residues in the CDR3. Trimming cost V 3 bases and J 6 bases, with 12 bases left between them. The germline gives CDR1 SGHRS, CDR2 YFSETQ. The CDR3 DNA follows: TGCGCCAGCAGCTGGCAGGGTTTCGATGGCTACACCTTC. Amino acids: CASSWQGFDGYTF.

V usage is TRBV11-2 and J usage is TRBJ2-2; 8 bases agree with TRBD1. Germline V gene data show CDR1 as SGHAT and CDR2 as FQNNGV. There are 16 residues in the CDR3. Trimming at V came to 6 bases and at J to 5 bases, leaving 11 bases not matched to a gene. The CDR3 spells CASSLKDRALTGELFF. For the CDR3, the DNA is TGTGCCAGCAGTCTTAAGGACAGGGCCCTAACCGGGGAGCTGTTTTTT.

The chain combines TRBV15 with TRBJ2-6; D might be TRBD1 (5 bases). This CDR3 is built from 19 residues. V lost 0 bases and J 0 bases, leaving 15 bases between the germline ends. From germline, CDR1 is LNHNV and CDR2 YYDKDF (reference sequence). CDR3 DNA sequence: TGTGCCACCAGCAGAGATTTGGCAGGGCATAGCTCTGGGGCCAACGTCCTGACTTTC. Translating gives CATSRDLAGHSSGANVLTF.

The rearrangement joins TRBV5-4 to TRBJ2-3; 8 nucleotides align to TRBD1. Germline trimming cut 4 bases from V and 2 bases from J; bases unmatched to any gene: 3. The germline V gene has CDR1 SGHNT and CDR2 YYREEE (reference sequence). The CDR3 has 14 amino acids. The CDR3 is CASSGGQDTDTQYF. The CDR3 nucleotides are TGTGCCAGCAGCGGGGGACAGGACACAGATACGCAGTATTTT.

The genes are TRBV27 and TRBJ1-2; 8 bases match TRBD1. V lost 4 bases, J lost 10 bases, and 17 bases stayed unmatched. The CDR3 contains 16 residues. CDR1 and CDR2 (germline): MNHEY, SMNVEV (reference sequence). CDR3 amino acids: CASSSLSTGVIRDYTF. The CDR3 DNA sequence: TGTGCCAGCAGTTCCCTCTCGACAGGGGTAATTCGTGACTACACCTTC.

The chain combines TRBV4-2 with TRBJ2-1; 7 bases align to TRBD2. Germline values: CDR1 LGHNA, CDR2 YNFKEQ. The CDR3 covers 16 residues. V shed 1 base, J shed 8 bases, and the junction held 11 bases outside the gene matches. The CDR3 loop reads CASSQVSGGFIDEQFF. CDR3 DNA sequence: TGTGCCAGCAGCCAAGTATCGGGAGGTTTTATCGATGAGCAGTTCTTC.

The V call is TRBV6-5, the J call TRBJ2-3; perhaps TRBD1 as D (6 bases). Germline-derived CDR1 and CDR2 are MNHEY and SVGAGI. V was pared by 6 bases and J by 2 bases, with 9 bases between. The CDR3 extends over 13 amino acids. The CDR3 DNA sequence: TGTGCCAGCAGACAGGGCTTCACAGATACGCAGTATTTT. It encodes CASRQGFTDTQYF.

The chain employs TRBV28 and TRBJ1-1; D possibly corresponds to TRBD1 (5 bases). The CDR3 is 13 residues long. V lost 6 bases and J lost 6, with 14 bases in between. The germline CDR1 and CDR2 sequences are MDHEN and SYDVKM. DNA for the CDR3: TGTGCCAGCAGCTCAGGGAAATTGGCTGAAGCTTTCTTT. It codes for CASSSGKLAEAFF.

The rearrangement uses TRBV5-4 and TRBJ2-2; 12 bases match TRBD2. The germline V gene has CDR1 SGHNT and CDR2 YYREEE (reference sequence). V was pared by 3 bases and J by 3 bases, with 6 bases of the junction left unmatched. The length of the CDR3 is 17 residues. The DNA of the CDR3 is TGTGCCAGCAGCTACCCAACTAGCGGGAGGTACACCGGGGAGCTGTTTTTT. It specifies CASSYPTSGRYTGELFF. Using reference TRBV5-4 and TRBJ2-2 for the parts outside the CDR3, the full variable domain is ETGVTQSPTHLIKTRGQQVTLRCSSQSGHNTVSWYQQALGQGPQFIFQYYREEENGRGNFPPRFSGLQFPNYSSELNVNALELDDSALYLCASSYPTSGRYTGELFFGEGSRLTVL.

The gene calls are TRBV5-1 and TRBJ2-3; D is possibly TRBD2 (6 bases). Germline CDR1 reads SGHRS; CDR2 reads YFSETQ. V was cut by 4 bases and J by 0 bases, with 15 bases left in between. This CDR3 contains 16 residues. The CDR3 region is CASSRGAVSSTDTQYF. CDR3 bases: TGCGCCAGCAGCCGCGGGGCGGTTTCAAGCACAGATACGCAGTATTTT.

Here the CDR3 DNA reads TGCGCCAGCAGCTCTCAGGAGAACACTGAAGCTTTCTTT. Its translation: CASSSQENTEAFF. This chain joins TRBV5-1 and TRBJ1-1, with D hard to call. The CDR3 totals 13 residues. V shed 3 bases and J shed 1 base, with 7 bases lying between them. CDR1 SGHRS and CDR2 YFSETQ come from the germline V gene.

The chain couples TRBV7-2 to TRBJ2-1, with 7 bases aligning to TRBD1. CDR1 is SGHTA, CDR2 FQGNSA, per germline. Trimming at V came to 5 bases and at J to 9 bases, leaving 10 bases not matched to a gene. The CDR3 runs to 14 residues. The CDR3 sequence is CASSRDRARREQFF. The DNA of the CDR3 is TGTGCCAGCAGCCGCGACAGGGCCCGTCGTGAGCAGTTCTTC. The whole variable domain, filled in from reference TRBV7-2 and TRBJ2-1, reads GAGVSQSPSNKVTEKGKDVELRCDPISGHTALYWYRQSLGQGLEFLIYFQGNSAPDKSGLPSDRFSAERTGGSVSTLTIQRTQQEDSAVYLCASSRDRARREQFFGPGTRLTVL.

The chain has TRBV5-1 and TRBJ2-7; no clear D gene. The CDR3 runs to 20 residues. The ends were cut back, 0 bases at V and 2 bases at J, with 27 bases in the middle. CDR1 and CDR2 (germline): SGHRS, YFSETQ. The chain's CDR3 is CASSLEVSRSRTEVTYEQYF. DNA for the CDR3: TGCGCCAGCAGCTTGGAGGTGTCCCGTAGTAGAACAGAAGTAACCTACGAGCAGTACTTC.

Only one count was recorded for this clone. The rearrangement links TRBV6-2 or TRBV6-3 to TRBJ2-5, with TRBD1 as a possible D gene (6 bases). The CDR3 consists of 15 residues. Trimming removed 1 base at V and 7 bases at J, with 16 bases between. Germline V gene sequence: CDR1 MNHEY, CDR2 SVGEGT. CDR3 amino acids: CASSYFTGIKATQYF. CDR3 nucleotide sequence: TGTGCCAGCAGTTACTTTACAGGGATTAAGGCGACCCAGTACTTC.

The chain couples TRBV7-2 to TRBJ1-6; tentative D call: TRBD1 (6 bases). Germline V gene sequence: CDR1 SGHTA, CDR2 FQGNSA. The length of the CDR3 is 16 residues. The ends were cut back, 1 base at V and 8 bases at J, with 15 bases in the middle. The chain's CDR3 is CASSLVSGQKHSPLHF. The DNA of the CDR3 is TGTGCCAGCAGCTTAGTTTCCGGACAGAAGCATTCACCCCTCCACTTT.

The chain joins TRBV7-2 to TRBJ2-7; 9 bases fit TRBD2. This CDR3 spans 16 amino acids. Germline CDR1 reads SGHTA; CDR2 reads FQGNSA. V lost 0 bases, J lost 4 bases, and 7 bases stayed unmatched. The CDR3 region is CASSLAPAGGRYEQYF. DNA for the CDR3: TGTGCCAGCAGCTTAGCCCCAGCGGGAGGAAGATACGAGCAGTACTTC.

The gene calls are TRBV5-4 and TRBJ2-4; tentatively, D is TRBD2 (6 bases). The CDR3 totals 14 residues. V shed 1 base and J shed 6 bases, with 11 bases lying between them. CDR1 is SGHNT, CDR2 YYREEE, per germline (reference sequence). The chain's CDR3 is CASSLQAGGNIQYF. As DNA, the CDR3 is TGTGCCAGCAGCTTGCAAGCGGGCGGAAACATTCAGTACTTC.